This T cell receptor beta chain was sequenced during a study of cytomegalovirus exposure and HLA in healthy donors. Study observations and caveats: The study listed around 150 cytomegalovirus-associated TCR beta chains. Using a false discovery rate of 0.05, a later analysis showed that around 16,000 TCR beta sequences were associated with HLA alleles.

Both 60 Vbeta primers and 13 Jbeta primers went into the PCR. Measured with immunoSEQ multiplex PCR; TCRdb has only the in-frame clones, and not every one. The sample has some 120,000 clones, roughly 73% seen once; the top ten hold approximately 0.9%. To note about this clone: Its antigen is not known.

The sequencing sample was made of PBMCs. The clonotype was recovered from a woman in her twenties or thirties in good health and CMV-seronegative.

CDR3 in amino acids: CASTQPIDRDYGYTF. CDR3 sequence (DNA): TGTGCCAGCACCCAGCCCATTGACAGGGACTATGGCTACACCTTC. The V and J genes are TRBV6-6 and TRBJ1-2; 7 bases line up with TRBD1. The V segment lost 7 bases and the J segment 3 bases; nucleotides outside the gene matches: 11. CDR1 is MNHNY, CDR2 SVGAGI, per germline (reference sequence). CDR3 length: 15 residues.